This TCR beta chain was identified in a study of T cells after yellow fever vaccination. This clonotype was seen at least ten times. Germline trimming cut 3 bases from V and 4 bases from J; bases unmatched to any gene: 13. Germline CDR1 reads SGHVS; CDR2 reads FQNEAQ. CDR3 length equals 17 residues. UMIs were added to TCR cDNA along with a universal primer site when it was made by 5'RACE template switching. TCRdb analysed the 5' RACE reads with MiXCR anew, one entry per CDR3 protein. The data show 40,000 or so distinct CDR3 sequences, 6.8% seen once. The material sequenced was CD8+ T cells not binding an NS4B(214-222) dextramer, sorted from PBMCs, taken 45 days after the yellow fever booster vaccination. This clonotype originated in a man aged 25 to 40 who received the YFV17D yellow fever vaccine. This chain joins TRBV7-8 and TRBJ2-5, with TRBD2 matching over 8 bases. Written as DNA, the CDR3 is TGTGCCAGCAGCTTTTCGGAAGCGGGAGCGGGAAGAGAGACCCAGTACTTC. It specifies CASSFSEAGAGRETQYF.